This T cell receptor beta chain was obtained from a study of blood T cell repertoires in COVID-19. Each participant's cohort was designated according to participant-reported clinical history. Libraries were prepared by immunoSEQ multiplex PCR; TCRdb keeps only in-frame clonotypes and omits some of them. This table holds hundreds of thousands of clones, around 90% found once. Material for sequencing was PBMCs or T cells enriched from blood (not recorded which). This TCR came from a man aged 55 to 70 who had recovered from COVID-19.

CDR3 loop: CASSLELAGATDTQYF. The DNA for the CDR3 is TGTGCCAGCAGCTTAGAACTGGCGGGAGCAACAGATACGCAGTATTTT. The V and J genes are TRBV7-2 and TRBJ2-3; 7 bases fit TRBD2. The CDR3 totals 16 residues. CDR1 SGHTA and CDR2 FQGNSA come from the germline V gene. V trimming: 1 base; J trimming: 3 bases; junction bases outside the gene matches: 7.